The 27 T cell receptor beta chains in this list originate from one sample, sequenced in a study of spatial heterogeneity in lung cancer. These receptors have no identified antigens. TCRdb reanalysed the 5' RACE reads using MiXCR and keeps one entry per CDR3 protein. This table holds 8,500 to 10,000 distinct CDR3 sequences, approximately 58% found once. Time point given: sample taken at primary tumor resection. Findings and caveats of the study: Tumor mutation counts were tracked by expanded intratumoral alpha and beta TCR counts.

Sequenced here: lung tumor tissue, sampled at surgery. Receptors originate from a female donor with early-stage non-small cell lung cancer.

As concerns this clonotype: This beta chain is an unintended read in a library built for alpha chains; its size means little. The chain employs TRBV7-8 and TRBJ2-1, with D possibly being TRBD1 or TRBD2 (6 bases each). V shed 5 bases and J shed 5 bases, with 19 bases lying between them. CDR3 length equals 16 residues. CDR1 is SGHVS and CDR2 is FQNEAQ in the germline V gene. CDR3 amino acids: CASSPFRQRGDNEQFF. CDR3 nucleotide sequence: TGTGCCAGCAGCCCCTTTCGTCAGAGGGGGGACAATGAGCAGTTCTTC.

This clonotype was counted only a few times. As an off-target read in a library built for alpha chains, this beta chain has a frequency of little significance. This chain links TRBV6-2 or TRBV6-3 with TRBJ2-1; weak D call: TRBD2 (5 bases). The CDR3 has 12 residues. The V gene's germline CDR1 is MNHEY and CDR2 SVGEGT. Between the trimmed V and J ends, which lost 7 bases and 10 bases, there was a span of 14 bases. The CDR3 DNA is TGTGCCAGCACCCACGGAGGTGGGGAGCAGTTCTTC. Translation gives CASTHGGGEQFF.

On this clonotype itself: This beta chain slipped into a library made for alpha chains as a stray read, so its size is not meaningful. The chain uses TRBV12-3 or TRBV12-4 and TRBJ1-6; D remains unclear. This CDR3 has 12 amino acids. The V end was cut by 6 bases, the J end by 5 bases, with 5 bases between. The CDR3 DNA reads TGTGCCAGCAGCCTCAATAATTCACCCCTCCACTTT. This translates into CASSLNNSPLHF.

On this clonotype: A library prepared for alpha chains yielded this beta chain as an off-target read; its size is of little meaning. This chain joins TRBV9 and TRBJ2-3; tentative D call: TRBD2 (5 bases). Per the germline V gene, CDR1 is SGDLS and CDR2 is YYNGEE. Trimming removed 0 bases at V and 5 bases at J, with 13 bases between. CDR3 length equals 15 residues. The CDR3 DNA reads as TGTGCCAGCAGCGTAGGTCTGACCGGGGTAGATACGCAGTATTTT. This encodes CASSVGLTGVDTQYF.

Remarks on this clonotype: This beta chain appears as a stray read in a library generated for alpha chains; its size is not informative. The genes are TRBV10-3 and TRBJ1-3; possibly TRBD1 for D (6 bases). Looked up from germline, CDR1 is ENHRY and CDR2 is SYGVKD. The V and J ends lost 3 bases and 4 bases respectively, with 16 bases between them. The CDR3 loop spans 16 amino acids. CDR3 nucleotides: TGTGCCATCAGTGAATACTCTGACAGGATCGGAAACACCATATATTTT. Encoded protein: CAISEYSDRIGNTIYF.

In its sample, this clonotype was seen a few times. This beta chain came through as a stray read in a library set up for alpha chains, and its size says little. The V gene is TRBV2, the J gene TRBJ1-5; 8 nucleotides align to TRBD1. From germline, CDR1 is SNHLY and CDR2 FYNNEI. CDR3 length equals 14 residues. The V segment lost 2 bases and the J segment 5 bases; nucleotides outside the gene matches: 2. The chain's CDR3 is CASSESGGDQPQHF. The DNA for the CDR3 is TGTGCCAGCAGTGAATCAGGGGGCGATCAGCCCCAGCATTTT.

This clonotype was recorded a few times. With the library built for alpha chains, this beta chain is off target and its frequency is not meaningful. The gene calls are TRBV7-9 and TRBJ2-2, with unresolved D. V gave up 3 bases and J gave up 0 bases, with 8 bases separating them. CDR1 and CDR2 (germline): SEHNR, FQNEAQ (reference sequence). The CDR3 contains 15 residues. DNA for the CDR3: TGTGCCAGCAGCTTGCACAGCCCGAACACCGGGGAGCTGTTTTTT. Amino acids: CASSLHSPNTGELFF.

A word on this clonotype: With the library built for alpha chains, this beta chain is off target and its frequency is not meaningful. This sequence joins TRBV7-9 and TRBJ2-5; 8 bases line up with TRBD2. Trimming removed 6 bases from V and 2 bases from J; junction bases left unmatched: 8. In germline, CDR1 is SEHNR, CDR2 FQNEAQ (reference sequence). CDR3 length: 15 residues. This chain's CDR3 is CASRRLGGAQETQYF. The CDR3 DNA is TGTGCCAGCAGGAGGCTCGGGGGGGCTCAAGAGACCCAGTACTTC. Drawing the rest from reference TRBV7-9 and TRBJ2-5, the complete variable domain is DTGVSQNPRHKITKRGQNVTFRCDPISEHNRLYWYRQTLGQGPEFLTYFQNEAQLEKSRLLSDRFSAERPKGSFSTLEIQRTEQGDSAMYLCASRRLGGAQETQYFGPGTRLLVL.

This clonotype was observed a handful of times. In a library made to pick up alpha chains, this beta chain is a stray read with a size that means little. The chain has TRBV2 and TRBJ2-1, with D perhaps matching TRBD2 (6 bases). The ends were cut back, 6 bases at V and 5 bases at J, with 17 bases in the middle. Germline loops: CDR1 SNHLY, CDR2 FYNNEI. The CDR3 runs to 15 residues. The CDR3 DNA reads TGTGCCAGCAGGAGATTGTGGGGGGACGACAATGAGCAGTTCTTC. It specifies CASRRLWGDDNEQFF.

A note on this clonotype: For a library built for alpha chains, this beta chain is a stray read; little rests on its size. The V gene is TRBV7-9, the J gene TRBJ2-5; possibly TRBD1 for D (6 bases). Germline CDR1 is SEHNR and CDR2 is FQNEAQ (reference sequence). V was pared by 0 bases and J by 5 bases, with 13 bases between. The CDR3 runs to 15 residues. CDR3 residues: CASSLARAGVETQYF. CDR3 in DNA: TGTGCCAGCAGCTTAGCGCGGGCAGGGGTGGAGACCCAGTACTTC.

As to this clonotype: In a library made to pick up alpha chains, this beta chain is a stray read with a size that means little. The rearrangement uses TRBV7-9 and TRBJ1-5, with TRBD1 as a possible D gene (5 bases). Trimming removed 1 base at V and 2 bases at J, with 15 bases between. The germline V gene encodes CDR1 SEHNR and CDR2 FQNEAQ (reference sequence). The CDR3 extends over 17 amino acids. The CDR3 nucleotides read TGTGCCAGCAGCTTAGTATCGCAGGGAGGGGGCAATCAGCCCCAGCATTTT. Translated: CASSLVSQGGGNQPQHF. Together with reference TRBV7-9 and TRBJ1-5, the CDR3 gives the full variable domain: DTGVSQNPRHKITKRGQNVTFRCDPISEHNRLYWYRQTLGQGPEFLTYFQNEAQLEKSRLLSDRFSAERPKGSFSTLEIQRTEQGDSAMYLCASSLVSQGGGNQPQHFGDGTRLSIL.

On this clonotype itself: This beta chain represents an off-target read in a library built for alpha chains; its size is of limited meaning. J is TRBJ2-5 and V is TRBV29-1, with D hard to call. This CDR3 comprises 12 residues. Germline values: CDR1 SQVTM, CDR2 ANQGSEA. Trimming left V 7 bases short and J 5 bases short, with 14 bases between. CDR3 DNA: TGCAGCGGTAGGACCGGAGTGGAGACCCAGTACTTC. This translates into CSGRTGVETQYF.

Regarding this clonotype: This beta chain is an off-target read within a library intended for alpha chains, so its frequency means little. V is TRBV6-5 and J is TRBJ1-2, with TRBD1 matching 10 bases. The germline V gene encodes CDR1 MNHEY and CDR2 SVGAGI. J lost 4 bases, V lost 10 bases, and 9 bases had no gene match. The CDR3 totals 14 residues. As DNA, the CDR3 is TGTGCCACGTACCGGGACAGGGGAGTCTATGGCTACACCTTC. It specifies CATYRDRGVYGYTF.

A word on this clonotype: This beta chain turned up in a library designed for alpha chains; as an off-target read, its abundance says little. The J gene is TRBJ2-3, the V gene TRBV6-5; D not resolved. The CDR3 is made up of 15 amino acids. Germline lookup yields CDR1 MNHEY and CDR2 SVGAGI. The V end lost 5 bases, the J end lost 2 bases, and 14 bases lay between the germline ends. CDR3 sequence (DNA): TGTGCCAGCAGTCCCCGGTGGAGCCCCACAGATACGCAGTATTTT. It specifies CASSPRWSPTDTQYF.

To note about this clonotype: In a library made to pick up alpha chains, this beta chain is a stray read with a size that means little. The chain combines TRBV29-1 with TRBJ2-2; possible D gene TRBD2, 5 bases. This CDR3 contains 13 residues. The germline V gene encodes CDR1 SQVTM and CDR2 ANQGSEA. Deletions cut 6 bases from V and 1 base from J, with 9 bases between. CDR3 sequence (DNA): TGCAGCGTCGGACGGGAGAACACCGGGGAGCTGTTTTTT. It encodes CSVGRENTGELFF.

Of note for this clonotype: A library made for alpha chains picked up this beta chain off target, so its size means little. The chain uses TRBV11-2 and TRBJ2-5; D may be TRBD1 (5 bases). Trimming pared 2 bases from V and 1 base from J, leaving 8 bases between. This CDR3 has 14 residues. The germline V gene has CDR1 SGHAT and CDR2 FQNNGV. For the CDR3, the DNA is TGTGCCAGCAGCTTACGACAGATCCAAGAGACCCAGTACTTC. Translating it yields CASSLRQIQETQYF.

In regard to this clonotype: The library was prepared for alpha chains; this beta chain is a stray read, so its frequency means little. The chain has TRBV5-1 and TRBJ1-1, with a tentative D call TRBD1 (5 bases). Trimming took 0 bases from V and 1 from J, leaving 10 bases between them. This CDR3 region has 15 residues. Germline CDR1 is SGHRS and CDR2 is YFSETQ. CDR3 loop: CASSLVQGENTEAFF. The CDR3, as DNA: TGCGCCAGCAGCTTGGTCCAGGGAGAGAACACTGAAGCTTTCTTT.

Comment on this clonotype: The library was prepared for alpha chains; this beta chain is a stray read, so its frequency means little. The chain uses TRBV5-5 and TRBJ2-7; D may be TRBD1 (5 bases). Trimming removed 1 base from V and 6 bases from J, with 17 bases in between. Per the germline V gene, CDR1 is SGHKS and CDR2 is YYEKEE (reference sequence). This CDR3 has 15 amino acids. CDR3 in DNA: TGTGCCAGCAGCTTGTCAGGGCGGCTCTACAGCGAGCAGTACTTC. Translation gives CASSLSGRLYSEQYF.

With regard to this clonotype: At one boundary the junction diverges from the germline segment, which might be a read error. A library prepared for alpha chains yielded this beta chain as an off-target read; its size is of little meaning. The V gene is TRBV7-9, the J gene TRBJ2-1; 8 nucleotides match TRBD1. CDR1 is SEHNR, CDR2 FQNEAQ, per germline (reference sequence). This CDR3 has 14 amino acids. The CDR3 loop reads CASRLGQEGNERFF. The CDR3 region has the DNA TGTGCCAGCAGATTGGGACAGGAGGGCAATGAGCGGTTCTTC.

As to this clonotype: For a library built for alpha chains, this beta chain is a stray read; little rests on its size. The chain links TRBV7-6 to TRBJ1-5; 9 bases line up with TRBD1. Germline-derived CDR1 and CDR2 are SGHVS and FNYEAQ. With 1 base clipped from V and 5 bases from J, the junction kept 9 bases outside the gene matches. The CDR3 contains 17 residues. CDR3: CASSLGTGQGYYQPQHF. The CDR3 nucleotides are TGTGCCAGCAGCTTAGGAACGGGACAGGGATACTATCAGCCCCAGCATTTT.

Points on this clonotype: This beta chain appears as a stray read in a library generated for alpha chains; its size is not informative. This sequence joins TRBV5-1 and TRBJ2-1, with 7 nucleotides matching TRBD1. With 2 bases clipped from V and 8 bases from J, the junction kept 13 bases outside the gene matches. The CDR3 is 16 residues long. Germline V gene data show CDR1 as SGHRS and CDR2 as YFSETQ. CDR3 sequence (DNA): TGCGCCAGCAGCTTCCGGAAGGGGGCGCTTACACATGAGCAGTTCTTC. As protein: CASSFRKGALTHEQFF.

About this clonotype: This beta chain appears as a stray read in a library generated for alpha chains; its size is not informative. The chain recombines TRBV28 with TRBJ1-5; 8 bases agree with TRBD1. The CDR3 spans 16 residues. Unmatched junction bases numbered 8, after V lost 6 bases and J lost 1 base. The germline V gene has CDR1 MDHEN and CDR2 SYDVKM. Written as DNA, the CDR3 is TGTGCCAGCAGCTCGACAGGGGAAGGGAGCAATCAGCCCCAGCATTTT. This gives the protein CASSSTGEGSNQPQHF.

A note on this clonotype: This beta chain slipped into a library made for alpha chains as a stray read, so its size is not meaningful. The rearrangement links TRBV7-6 to TRBJ1-1, with TRBD1 identical over 9 bases. V shed 8 bases, J shed 7 bases, and the junction held 17 bases outside the gene matches. CDR3 length equals 16 residues. CDR1 is SGHVS, CDR2 FNYEAQ, per germline. In DNA, the CDR3 is TGTGCCAGCGAAGTCGAGGACAGGGGAAATTTTTTTGAAGCTTTCTTT. Protein sequence: CASEVEDRGNFFEAFF.

Turning to this clonotype: This beta chain turned up in a library designed for alpha chains; as an off-target read, its abundance says little. The chain uses TRBV9 and TRBJ2-7; 7 bases are shared with TRBD1. Germline V gene sequence: CDR1 SGDLS, CDR2 YYNGEE. This CDR3 comprises 15 residues. The ends lost 0 bases at V and 3 bases at J; junction bases unmatched: 6. The CDR3 spells CASSVGWGQIYEQYF. The CDR3 DNA reads TGTGCCAGCAGCGTAGGATGGGGACAGATCTACGAGCAGTACTTC.

As for this clonotype: Being off target in a library aimed at alpha chains, this beta chain has a size of little meaning. The rearrangement uses TRBV12-3 or TRBV12-4 and TRBJ2-3; D unresolved. The V end lost 1 base, the J end lost 11 bases, and 10 bases lay between the germline ends. The CDR3 has 12 amino acids. The CDR3 DNA sequence: TGTGCCAGCAGTTTAGGCCCCAGAAGGCAGTATTTT. This sequence encodes CASSLGPRRQYF.

As for this clonotype: This beta chain came through as a stray read in a library set up for alpha chains, and its size says little. The J gene is TRBJ2-1, the V gene TRBV6-5; D uncertain. Germline V lookup: CDR1 MNHEY, CDR2 SVGAGI. This CDR3 contains 12 residues. Trimming removed 7 bases at V and 0 bases at J, with 4 bases between. In DNA, the CDR3 is TGTGCCAGCATCAGCTCCTACAATGAGCAGTTCTTC. It translates to CASISSYNEQFF.

This clonotype has only a few counts. A junction boundary mismatches the germline segment, possibly from a read error. Since it is a stray read in a library aimed at alpha chains, this beta chain has a size that is not meaningful. V is TRBV12-3 or TRBV12-4 and J is TRBJ1-4; D remains ambiguous. The CDR3 has 12 residues. The CDR3, as DNA: TGTGCCAGCAGTCTAGCGGATGAAAAACTGTTTTTT. Its protein product is CASSLADEKLFF.